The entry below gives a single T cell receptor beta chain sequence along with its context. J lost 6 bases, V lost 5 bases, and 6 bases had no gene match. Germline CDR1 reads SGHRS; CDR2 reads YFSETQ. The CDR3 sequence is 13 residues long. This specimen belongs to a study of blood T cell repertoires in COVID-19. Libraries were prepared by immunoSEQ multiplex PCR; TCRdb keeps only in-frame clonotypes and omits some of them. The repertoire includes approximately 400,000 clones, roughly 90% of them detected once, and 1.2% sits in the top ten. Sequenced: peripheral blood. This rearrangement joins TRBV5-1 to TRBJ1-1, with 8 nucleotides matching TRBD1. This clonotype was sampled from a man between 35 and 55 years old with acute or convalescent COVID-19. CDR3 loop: CASRETGGSEAFF. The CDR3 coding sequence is TGCGCCAGCAGGGAAACAGGGGGGTCTGAAGCTTTCTTT.